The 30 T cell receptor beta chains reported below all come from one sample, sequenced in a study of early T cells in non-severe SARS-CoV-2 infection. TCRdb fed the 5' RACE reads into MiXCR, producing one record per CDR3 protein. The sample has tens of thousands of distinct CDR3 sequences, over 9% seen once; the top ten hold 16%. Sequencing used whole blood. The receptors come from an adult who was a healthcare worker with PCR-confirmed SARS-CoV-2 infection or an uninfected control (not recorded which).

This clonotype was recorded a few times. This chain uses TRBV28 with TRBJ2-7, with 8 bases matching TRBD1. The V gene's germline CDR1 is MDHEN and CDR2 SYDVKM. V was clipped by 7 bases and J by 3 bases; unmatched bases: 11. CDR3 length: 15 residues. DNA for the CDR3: TGTGCCAGCATCTCCCCCCGGACAGGGATCTACGAGCAGTACTTC. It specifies CASISPRTGIYEQYF. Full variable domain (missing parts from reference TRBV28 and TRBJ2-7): DVKVTQSSRYLVKRTGEKVFLECVQDMDHENMFWYRQDPGLGLRLIYFSYDVKMKEKGDIPEGYSVSREKKERFSLILESASTNQTSMYLCASISPRTGIYEQYFGPGTRLTVT.

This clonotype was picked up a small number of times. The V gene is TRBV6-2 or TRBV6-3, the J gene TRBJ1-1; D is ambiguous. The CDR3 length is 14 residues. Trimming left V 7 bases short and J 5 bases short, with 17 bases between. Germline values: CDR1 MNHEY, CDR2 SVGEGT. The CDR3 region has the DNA TGTGCCAGCACCACCCTGGCGGGTTTAACTGAAGCTTTCTTT. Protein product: CASTTLAGLTEAFF.

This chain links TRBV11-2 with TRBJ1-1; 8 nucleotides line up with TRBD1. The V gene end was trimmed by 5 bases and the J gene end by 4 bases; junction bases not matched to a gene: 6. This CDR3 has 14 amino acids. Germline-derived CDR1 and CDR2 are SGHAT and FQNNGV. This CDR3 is CASSLTGGGTEAFF. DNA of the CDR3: TGTGCCAGCAGCCTTACAGGGGGAGGCACTGAAGCTTTCTTT. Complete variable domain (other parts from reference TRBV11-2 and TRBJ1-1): EAGVAQSPRYKIIEKRQSVAFWCNPISGHATLYWYQQILGQGPKLLIQFQNNGVVDDSQLPKDRFSAERLKGVDSTLKIQPAKLEDSAVYLCASSLTGGGTEAFFGQGTRLTVV.

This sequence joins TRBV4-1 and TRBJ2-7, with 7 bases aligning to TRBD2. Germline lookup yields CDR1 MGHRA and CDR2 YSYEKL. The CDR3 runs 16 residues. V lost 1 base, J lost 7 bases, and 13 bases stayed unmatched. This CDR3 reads CASSQGTGGGAAEQYF. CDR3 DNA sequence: TGCGCCAGCAGCCAAGGGACTGGGGGGGGAGCGGCTGAGCAGTACTTC.

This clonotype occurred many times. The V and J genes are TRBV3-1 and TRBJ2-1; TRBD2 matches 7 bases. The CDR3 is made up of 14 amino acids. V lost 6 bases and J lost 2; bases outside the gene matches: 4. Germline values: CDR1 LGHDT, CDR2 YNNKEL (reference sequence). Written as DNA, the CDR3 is TGTGCCAGCAGAGCAGCGGGGCCCTACAATGAGCAGTTCTTC. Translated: CASRAAGPYNEQFF.

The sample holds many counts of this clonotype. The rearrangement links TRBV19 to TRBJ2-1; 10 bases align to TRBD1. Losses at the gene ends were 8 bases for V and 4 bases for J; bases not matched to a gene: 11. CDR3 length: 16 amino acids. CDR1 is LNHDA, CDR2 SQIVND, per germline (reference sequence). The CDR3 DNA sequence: TGTGCCAGTTTACCGACAGGGGACAGGGGATACAATGAGCAGTTCTTC. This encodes CASLPTGDRGYNEQFF. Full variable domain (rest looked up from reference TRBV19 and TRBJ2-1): DGGITQSPKYLFRKEGQNVTLSCEQNLNHDAMYWYRQDPGQGLRLIYYSQIVNDFQKGDIAEGYSVSREKKESFPLTVTSAQKNPTAFYLCASLPTGDRGYNEQFFGPGTRLTVL.

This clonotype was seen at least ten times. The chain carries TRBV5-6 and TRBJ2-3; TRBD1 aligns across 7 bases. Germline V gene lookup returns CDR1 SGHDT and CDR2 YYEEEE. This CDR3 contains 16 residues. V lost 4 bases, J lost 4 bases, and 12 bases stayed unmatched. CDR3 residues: CASSRISTTGADTQYF. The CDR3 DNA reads TGTGCCAGCAGCCGCATATCAACTACAGGGGCAGATACGCAGTATTTT.

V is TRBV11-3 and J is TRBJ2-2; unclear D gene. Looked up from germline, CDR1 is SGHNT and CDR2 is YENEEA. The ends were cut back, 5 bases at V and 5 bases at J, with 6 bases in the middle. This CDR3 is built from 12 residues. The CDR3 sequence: CASSLRTGELFF. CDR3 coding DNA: TGTGCCAGCAGCCTTAGGACCGGGGAGCTGTTTTTT.

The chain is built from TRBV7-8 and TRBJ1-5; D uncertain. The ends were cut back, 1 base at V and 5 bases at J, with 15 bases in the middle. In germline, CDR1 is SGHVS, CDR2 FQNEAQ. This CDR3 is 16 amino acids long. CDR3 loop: CASSLGVPRTDQPQHF. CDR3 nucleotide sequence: TGTGCCAGCAGCTTAGGTGTTCCGAGGACCGATCAGCCCCAGCATTTT.

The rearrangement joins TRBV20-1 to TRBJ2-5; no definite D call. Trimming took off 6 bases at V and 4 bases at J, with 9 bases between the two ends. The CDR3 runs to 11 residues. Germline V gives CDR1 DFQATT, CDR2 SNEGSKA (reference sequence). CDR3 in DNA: TGCAGTGCCATACGTAGAGAGACCCAGTACTTC. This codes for CSAIRRETQYF.

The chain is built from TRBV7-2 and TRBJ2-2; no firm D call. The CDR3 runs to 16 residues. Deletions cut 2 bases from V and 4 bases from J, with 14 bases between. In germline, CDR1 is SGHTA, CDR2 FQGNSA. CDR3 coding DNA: TGTGCCAGCAGCTTAAGGGCAATTCGGTTCACCGGGGAGCTGTTTTTT. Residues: CASSLRAIRFTGELFF.

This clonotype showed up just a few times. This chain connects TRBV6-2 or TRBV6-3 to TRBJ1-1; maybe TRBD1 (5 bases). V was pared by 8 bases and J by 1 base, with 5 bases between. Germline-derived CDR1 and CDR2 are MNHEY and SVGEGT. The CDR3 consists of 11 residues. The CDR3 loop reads CASQGNTEAFF. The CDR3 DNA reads TGTGCCAGCCAGGGGAACACTGAAGCTTTCTTT.

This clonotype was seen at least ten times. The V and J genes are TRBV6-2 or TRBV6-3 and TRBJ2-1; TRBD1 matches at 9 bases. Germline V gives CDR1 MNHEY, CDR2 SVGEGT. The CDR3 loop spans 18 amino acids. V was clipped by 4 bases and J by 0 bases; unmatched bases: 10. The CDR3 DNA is TGTGCCAGCAGTTCCCGGGACAGGGCTTATAGCTCCTACAATGAGCAGTTCTTC. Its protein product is CASSSRDRAYSSYNEQFF.

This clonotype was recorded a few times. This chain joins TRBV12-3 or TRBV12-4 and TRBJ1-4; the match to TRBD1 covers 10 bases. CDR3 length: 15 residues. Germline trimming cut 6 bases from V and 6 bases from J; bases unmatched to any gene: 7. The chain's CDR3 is CASSLDRGLDEKLFF. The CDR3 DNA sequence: TGTGCCAGCAGCCTAGACAGGGGGCTGGATGAAAAACTGTTTTTT.

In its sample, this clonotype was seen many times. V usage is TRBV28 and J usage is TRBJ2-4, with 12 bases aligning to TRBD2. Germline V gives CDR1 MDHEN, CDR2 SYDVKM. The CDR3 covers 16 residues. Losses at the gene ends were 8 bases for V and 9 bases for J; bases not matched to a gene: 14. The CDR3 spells CASGGVLAGGGSIQYF. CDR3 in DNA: TGTGCCAGCGGGGGGGTACTAGCGGGAGGTGGGAGCATTCAGTACTTC.

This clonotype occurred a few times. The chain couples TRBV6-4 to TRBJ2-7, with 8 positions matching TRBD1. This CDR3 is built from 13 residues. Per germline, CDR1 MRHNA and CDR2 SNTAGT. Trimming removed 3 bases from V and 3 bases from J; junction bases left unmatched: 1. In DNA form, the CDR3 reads TGTGCCAGCAGTGAACAGGGGGGCTACGAGCAGTACTTC. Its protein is CASSEQGGYEQYF.

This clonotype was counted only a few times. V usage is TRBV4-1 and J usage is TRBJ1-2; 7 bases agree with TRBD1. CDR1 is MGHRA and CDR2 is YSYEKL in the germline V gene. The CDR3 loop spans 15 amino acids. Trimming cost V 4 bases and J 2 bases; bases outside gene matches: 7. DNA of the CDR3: TGCGCCAGCAGCCTACGACAGGGAGAAAACTATGGCTACACCTTC. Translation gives CASSLRQGENYGYTF.

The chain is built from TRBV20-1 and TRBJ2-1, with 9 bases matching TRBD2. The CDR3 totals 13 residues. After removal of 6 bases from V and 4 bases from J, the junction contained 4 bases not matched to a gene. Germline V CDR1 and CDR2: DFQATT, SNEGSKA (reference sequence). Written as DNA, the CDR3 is TGCAGTGCGCCTAGCGGGACGTACAATGAGCAGTTCTTC. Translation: CSAPSGTYNEQFF.

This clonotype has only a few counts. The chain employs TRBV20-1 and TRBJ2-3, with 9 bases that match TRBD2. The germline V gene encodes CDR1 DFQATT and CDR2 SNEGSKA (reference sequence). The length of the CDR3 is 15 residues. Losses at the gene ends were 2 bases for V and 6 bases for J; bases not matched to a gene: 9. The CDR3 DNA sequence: TGCAGTGCTAGAATGCGGGAGGGCACGGGGGATACGCAGTATTTT. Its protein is CSARMREGTGDTQYF.

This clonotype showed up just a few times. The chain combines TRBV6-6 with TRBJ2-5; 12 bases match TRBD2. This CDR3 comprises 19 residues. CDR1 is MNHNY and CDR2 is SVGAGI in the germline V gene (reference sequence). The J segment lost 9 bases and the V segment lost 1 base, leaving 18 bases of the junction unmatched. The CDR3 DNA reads TGTGCCAGCAGTTACTTAAGGACTAGCGGGAAGGAGACTTACCGGCCCCAGTACTTC. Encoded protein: CASSYLRTSGKETYRPQYF.

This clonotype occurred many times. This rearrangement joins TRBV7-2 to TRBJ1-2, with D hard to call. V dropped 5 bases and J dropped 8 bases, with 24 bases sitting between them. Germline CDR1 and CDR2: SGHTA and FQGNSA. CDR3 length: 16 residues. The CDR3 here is CASSPSQVVVSTGYTF. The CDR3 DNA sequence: TGTGCCAGCAGCCCTAGCCAGGTGGTTGTTAGTACGGGCTACACCTTC. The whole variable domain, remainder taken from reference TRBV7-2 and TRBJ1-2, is GAGVSQSPSNKVTEKGKDVELRCDPISGHTALYWYRQSLGQGLEFLIYFQGNSAPDKSGLPSDRFSAERTGGSVSTLTIQRTQQEDSAVYLCASSPSQVVVSTGYTFGSGTRLTVV.

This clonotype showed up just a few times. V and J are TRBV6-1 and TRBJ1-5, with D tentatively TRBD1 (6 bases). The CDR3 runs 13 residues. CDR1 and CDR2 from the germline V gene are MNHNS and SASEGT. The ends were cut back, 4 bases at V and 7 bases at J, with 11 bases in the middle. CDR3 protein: CASSAGVGQPQHF. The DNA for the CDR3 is TGTGCCAGCAGTGCAGGGGTGGGCCAGCCCCAGCATTTT.

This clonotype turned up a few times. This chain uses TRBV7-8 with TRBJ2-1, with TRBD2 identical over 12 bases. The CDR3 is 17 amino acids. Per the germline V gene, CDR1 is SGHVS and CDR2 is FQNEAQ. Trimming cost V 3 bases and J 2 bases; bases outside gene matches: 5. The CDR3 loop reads CASSFLAGGRAYNEQFF. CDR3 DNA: TGTGCCAGCAGCTTTCTAGCGGGAGGGCGAGCCTACAATGAGCAGTTCTTC.

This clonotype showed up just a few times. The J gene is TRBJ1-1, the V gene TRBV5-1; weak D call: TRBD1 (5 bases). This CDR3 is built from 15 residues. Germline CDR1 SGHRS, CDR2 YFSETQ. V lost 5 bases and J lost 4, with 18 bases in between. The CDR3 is CASSLDRPMGTEAFF. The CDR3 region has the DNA TGCGCCAGCAGTTTAGACAGACCTATGGGCACTGAAGCTTTCTTT. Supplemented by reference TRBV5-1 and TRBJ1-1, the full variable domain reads KAGVTQTPRYLIKTRGQQVTLSCSPISGHRSVSWYQQTPGQGLQFLFEYFSETQRNKGNFPGRFSGRQFSNSRSEMNVSTLELGDSALYLCASSLDRPMGTEAFFGQGTRLTVV.

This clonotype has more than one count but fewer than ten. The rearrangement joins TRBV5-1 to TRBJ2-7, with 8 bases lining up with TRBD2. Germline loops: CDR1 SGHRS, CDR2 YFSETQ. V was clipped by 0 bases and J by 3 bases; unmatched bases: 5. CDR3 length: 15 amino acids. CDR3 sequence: CASSLEDGTSYEQYF. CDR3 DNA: TGCGCCAGCAGCTTGGAGGACGGGACTAGCTACGAGCAGTACTTC.

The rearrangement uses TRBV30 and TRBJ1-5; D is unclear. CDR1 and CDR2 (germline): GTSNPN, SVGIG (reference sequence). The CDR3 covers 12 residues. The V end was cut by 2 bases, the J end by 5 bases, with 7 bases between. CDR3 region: CAWSFADQPQHF. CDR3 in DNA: TGTGCCTGGAGTTTCGCCGATCAGCCCCAGCATTTT.

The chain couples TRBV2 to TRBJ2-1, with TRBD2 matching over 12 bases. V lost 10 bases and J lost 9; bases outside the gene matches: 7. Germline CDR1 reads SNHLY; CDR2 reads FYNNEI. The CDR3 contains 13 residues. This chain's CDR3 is CATAPGLAGEQFF. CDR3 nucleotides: TGTGCCACCGCCCCGGGACTAGCGGGTGAGCAGTTCTTC.

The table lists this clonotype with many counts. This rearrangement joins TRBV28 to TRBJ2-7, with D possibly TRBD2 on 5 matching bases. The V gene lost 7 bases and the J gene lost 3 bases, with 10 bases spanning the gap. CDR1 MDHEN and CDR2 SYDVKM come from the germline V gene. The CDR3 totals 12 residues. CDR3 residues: CASTSSGYEQYF. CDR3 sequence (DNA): TGTGCCAGCACCTCAAGCGGCTACGAGCAGTACTTC.

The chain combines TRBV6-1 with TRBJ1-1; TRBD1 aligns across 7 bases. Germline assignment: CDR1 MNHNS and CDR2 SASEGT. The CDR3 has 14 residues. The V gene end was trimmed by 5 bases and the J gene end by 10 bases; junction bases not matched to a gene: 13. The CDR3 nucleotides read TGTGCCAGCAGTATGAGTTCCGGGACAGCCTTAGCTTTCTTT. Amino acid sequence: CASSMSSGTALAFF.

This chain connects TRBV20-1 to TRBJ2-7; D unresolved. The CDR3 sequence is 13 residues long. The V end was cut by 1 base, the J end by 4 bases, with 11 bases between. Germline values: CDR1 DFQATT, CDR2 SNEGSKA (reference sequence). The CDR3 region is CSARGFDGYEQYF. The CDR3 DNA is TGCAGTGCTAGAGGGTTTGACGGTTACGAGCAGTACTTC.